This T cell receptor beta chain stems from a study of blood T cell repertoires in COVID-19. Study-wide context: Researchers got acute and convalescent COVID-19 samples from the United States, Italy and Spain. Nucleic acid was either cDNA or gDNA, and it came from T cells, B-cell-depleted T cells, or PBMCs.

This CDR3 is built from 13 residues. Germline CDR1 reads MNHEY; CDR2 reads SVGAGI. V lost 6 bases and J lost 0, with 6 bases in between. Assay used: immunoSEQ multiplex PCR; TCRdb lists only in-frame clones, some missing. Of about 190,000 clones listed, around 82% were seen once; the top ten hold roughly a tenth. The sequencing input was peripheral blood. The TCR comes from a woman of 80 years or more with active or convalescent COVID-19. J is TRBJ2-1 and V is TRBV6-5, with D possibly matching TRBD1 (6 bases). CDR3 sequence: CASRQGSYNEQFF. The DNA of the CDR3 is TGTGCCAGCAGACAGGGCTCCTACAATGAGCAGTTCTTC.